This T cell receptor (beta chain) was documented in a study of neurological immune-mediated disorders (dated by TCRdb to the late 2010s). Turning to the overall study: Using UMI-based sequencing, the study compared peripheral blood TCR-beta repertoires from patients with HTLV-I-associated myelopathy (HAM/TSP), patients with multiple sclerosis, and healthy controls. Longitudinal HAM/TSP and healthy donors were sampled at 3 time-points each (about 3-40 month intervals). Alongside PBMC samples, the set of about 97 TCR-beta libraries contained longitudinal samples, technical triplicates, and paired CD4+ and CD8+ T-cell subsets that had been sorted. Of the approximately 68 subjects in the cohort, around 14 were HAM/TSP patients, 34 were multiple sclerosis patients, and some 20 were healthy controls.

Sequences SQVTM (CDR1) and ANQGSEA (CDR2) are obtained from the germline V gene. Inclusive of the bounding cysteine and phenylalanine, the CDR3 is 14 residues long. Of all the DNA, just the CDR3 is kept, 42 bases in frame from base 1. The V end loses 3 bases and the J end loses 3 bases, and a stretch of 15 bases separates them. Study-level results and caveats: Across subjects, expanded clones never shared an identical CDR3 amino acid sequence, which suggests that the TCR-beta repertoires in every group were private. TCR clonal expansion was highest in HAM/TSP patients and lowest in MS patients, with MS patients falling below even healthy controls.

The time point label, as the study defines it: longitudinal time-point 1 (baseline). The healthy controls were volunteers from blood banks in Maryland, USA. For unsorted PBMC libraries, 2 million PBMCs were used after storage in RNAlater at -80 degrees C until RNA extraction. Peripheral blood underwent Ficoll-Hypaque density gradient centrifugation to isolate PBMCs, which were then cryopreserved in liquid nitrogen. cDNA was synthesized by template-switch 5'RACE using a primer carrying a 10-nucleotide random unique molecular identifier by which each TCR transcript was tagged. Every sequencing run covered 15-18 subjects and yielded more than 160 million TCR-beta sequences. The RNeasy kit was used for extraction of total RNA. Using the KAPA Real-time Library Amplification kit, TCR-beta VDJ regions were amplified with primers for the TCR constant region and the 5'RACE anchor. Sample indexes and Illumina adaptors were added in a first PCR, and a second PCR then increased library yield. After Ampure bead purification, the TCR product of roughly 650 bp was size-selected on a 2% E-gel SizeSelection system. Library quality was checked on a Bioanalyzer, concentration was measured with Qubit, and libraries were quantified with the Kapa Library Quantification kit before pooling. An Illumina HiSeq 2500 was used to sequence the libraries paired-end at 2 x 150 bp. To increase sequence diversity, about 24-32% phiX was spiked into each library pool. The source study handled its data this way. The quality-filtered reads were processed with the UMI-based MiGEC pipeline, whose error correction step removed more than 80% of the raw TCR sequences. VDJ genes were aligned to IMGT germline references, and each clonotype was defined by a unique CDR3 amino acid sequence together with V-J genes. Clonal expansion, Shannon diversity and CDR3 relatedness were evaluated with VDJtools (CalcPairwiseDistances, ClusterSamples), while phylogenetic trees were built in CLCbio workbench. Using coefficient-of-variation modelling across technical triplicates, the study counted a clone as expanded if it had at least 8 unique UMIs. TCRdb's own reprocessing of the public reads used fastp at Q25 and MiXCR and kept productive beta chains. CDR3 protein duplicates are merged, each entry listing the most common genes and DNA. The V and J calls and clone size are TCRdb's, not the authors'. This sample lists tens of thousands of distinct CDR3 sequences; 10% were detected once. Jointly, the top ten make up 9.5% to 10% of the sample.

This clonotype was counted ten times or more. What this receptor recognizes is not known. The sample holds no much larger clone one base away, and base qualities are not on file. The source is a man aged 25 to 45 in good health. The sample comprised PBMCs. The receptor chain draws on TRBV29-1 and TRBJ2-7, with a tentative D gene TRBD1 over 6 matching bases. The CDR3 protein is CSVDGAGDLYEQYF. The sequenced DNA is TGCAGCGTTGATGGGGCAGGGGACCTCTACGAGCAGTACTTC.